One and the same sample provided the 12 T cell receptor beta chains below, sequenced in a study of shared clonotypes between healthy human individuals. Clones were sequenced by immunoSEQ multiplex PCR, and TCRdb holds only the in-frame ones, with some missing. The sample has roughly 2.5 million clones, around nine tenths seen once. The sequenced sample consisted of naive CD4+ T cells sorted from blood. The subset here: CD45RA+ positively selected. These receptors originate from a man between 18 and 29 years old in good health.

This sequence joins TRBV5-4 and TRBJ2-5, with 12 bases fitting TRBD2. The CDR3 is made up of 17 amino acids. CDR1 is SGHNT, CDR2 YYREEE, per germline (reference sequence). V shed 4 bases and J 5 bases; nucleotides not matched to a gene: 12. CDR3 sequence: CASSATSGGPLGETQYF. The CDR3, as DNA: TGTGCCAGCAGCGCGACTAGCGGGGGCCCCCTCGGGGAGACCCAGTACTTC.

The chain links TRBV7-9 to TRBJ2-5; 10 positions match TRBD2. Germline V lookup: CDR1 SEHNR, CDR2 FQNEAQ (reference sequence). J lost 5 bases, V lost 7 bases, and 7 bases had no gene match. The CDR3 is 14 amino acids. The CDR3 DNA reads as TGTGCCAGCAACCTAGCGGGAGTACAGGAGACCCAGTACTTC. Amino acids: CASNLAGVQETQYF.

V and J are TRBV29-1 and TRBJ1-1; D gene unclear. Germline V gene lookup returns CDR1 SQVTM and CDR2 ANQGSEA. V shed 3 bases and J shed 1 base, with 15 bases lying between them. CDR3 length: 15 residues. As DNA, the CDR3 is TGCAGCGTTGATACCCTCTCTTGGGGGAACACTGAAGCTTTCTTT. This sequence encodes CSVDTLSWGNTEAFF.

This chain links TRBV5-4 with TRBJ2-2; TRBD1 agrees at 7 bases. The CDR3 covers 18 residues. Germline V lookup: CDR1 SGHNT, CDR2 YYREEE (reference sequence). V lost 1 base, J lost 6 bases, and 15 bases stayed unmatched. The CDR3, as DNA: TGTGCCAGCAGCTTGCTAGACGGGACAGCTTTTAGTCCCGGGGAGCTGTTTTTT. The encoded protein is CASSLLDGTAFSPGELFF.

The chain recombines TRBV6-5 with TRBJ2-7; TRBD1 matches at 9 bases. From germline, CDR1 is MNHEY and CDR2 SVGAGI. Trimming took 5 bases from V and 5 from J; bases not matched to a gene: 10. The CDR3 has 15 residues. The CDR3 DNA follows: TGTGCCAGCAGTAGGGGGACAGGGTCAGGGAACGAGCAGTACTTC. It yields the protein CASSRGTGSGNEQYF.

The chain recombines TRBV30 with TRBJ1-5; D might be TRBD1 (5 bases). V was clipped by 5 bases and J by 1 base, with 15 bases between them. Germline V gene lookup returns CDR1 GTSNPN and CDR2 SVGIG (reference sequence). This CDR3 has 15 amino acids. CDR3 in DNA: TGTGCCTGGGAAAAAGAGGGGATGAGCAATCAGCCCCAGCATTTT. This gives the protein CAWEKEGMSNQPQHF.

CDR3 amino acids: CASSLEGVEATQYF. The CDR3 nucleotides read TGCGCCAGCAGCTTGGAAGGGGTAGAGGCTACGCAGTATTTT. The V and J genes are TRBV5-1 and TRBJ2-3; TRBD1 is a possible D gene (5 bases). V gave up 0 bases and J gave up 8 bases, with 13 bases separating them. In germline, CDR1 is SGHRS, CDR2 YFSETQ. The CDR3 totals 14 residues.

CDR3 nucleotide sequence: TGTGCCAGCAGCGCCCGCGCGGGAGGGCCAGGTGAGCAGTTCTTC. It specifies CASSARAGGPGEQFF. The chain carries TRBV6-4 and TRBJ2-1; 9 nucleotides align to TRBD2. The CDR3 is 15 residues long. Trimming removed 6 bases from V and 9 bases from J; junction bases left unmatched: 12. The germline V gene encodes CDR1 MRHNA and CDR2 SNTAGT.

The V call is TRBV5-1, the J call TRBJ2-5, with 10 bases identical to TRBD2. CDR3 length: 15 residues. The V gene end was trimmed by 1 base and the J gene end by 5 bases; junction bases not matched to a gene: 5. Germline V gene sequence: CDR1 SGHRS, CDR2 YFSETQ. CDR3 loop: CASSLPGTSEETQYF. CDR3 nucleotides: TGCGCCAGCAGCTTGCCAGGGACTAGCGAGGAGACCCAGTACTTC.

The chain uses TRBV1 and TRBJ1-2. TRBV1 is noted as a pseudogene. The CDR3 runs to 16 residues. CDR3 in DNA: TGCACCAGCACCCGAGGGGTTCAAGAGGGTAGCTATGGCTACACCTTC. Its protein is CTSTRGVQEGSYGYTF.

The chain uses TRBV6-6 and TRBJ2-7; 8 bases agree with TRBD1. Germline CDR1 reads MNHNY; CDR2 reads SVGAGI (reference sequence). The CDR3 contains 13 residues. Trimming at V came to 10 bases and at J to 0 bases, leaving 5 bases not matched to a gene. The CDR3 nucleotides read TGTGCCACCAGGACAGGGAGCTCCTACGAGCAGTACTTC. This gives the protein CATRTGSSYEQYF.

This chain uses TRBV5-1 with TRBJ2-1; maybe TRBD2 (6 bases). The V end was cut by 1 base, the J end by 8 bases, with 16 bases between. The CDR3 loop spans 15 amino acids. Germline values: CDR1 SGHRS, CDR2 YFSETQ. The CDR3 sequence: CASSLIGGVGHEQFF. CDR3 in DNA: TGCGCCAGCAGCTTGATCGGCGGGGTAGGCCATGAGCAGTTCTTC.